The clone carrying this TCR beta chain was found a few times. The source of the sample is a study of blood T cells in healthy people across ages. Trimming removed 0 bases at V and 0 bases at J, with 12 bases between. The CDR3 spans 18 residues. The germline CDR1 and CDR2 sequences are LGHNA and YSLEER. It was with a sample-barcoded 5' primer and a J-beta primer mix that a second PCR of roughly 7 to 12 cycles was run. Samples each returned at least 2.5 million CDR3-containing paired-end reads. One entry per CDR3 protein results from TCRdb running MiXCR on the 5' RACE reads. The sample lists 800,000 to 950,000 distinct CDR3 sequences; 25% to 35% were seen once. A further study also used this sample, focusing on T cells of mothers and their children. That study adds: Overlap ran slightly, non-significantly higher for related than unrelated mother-child pairs.

The clonotype comes from a woman in her thirties or forties in good health. V gene TRBV4-3 combines with J gene TRBJ2-6; a possible D gene is TRBD1 (5 bases). Sequences were obtained from blood. The CDR3 DNA sequence: TGCGCCAGCAGCCAAGAGGGGCTTTGGGCCTCTGGGGCCAACGTCCTGACTTTC. Translation: CASSQEGLWASGANVLTF.